This T cell receptor beta chain was recovered during a study of blood T cells in healthy people across ages. V gave up 0 bases and J gave up 4 bases; unmatched junction bases: 7. The CDR3 is 16 amino acids. CDR1 and CDR2 (germline): MNHEY, SVGEGT. Next came a second PCR, run for about 7 to 12 cycles, which used a sample-barcoded 5' primer along with a J-beta primer mix. From the 5' RACE reads, TCRdb called clonotypes with MiXCR, one entry per CDR3 protein. The table includes more than 550,000 distinct CDR3 sequences, around a fifth detected once. This clonotype has a count of ten or more. The sample was blood. The receptor was isolated from a man aged 70 or older in good health. This chain joins TRBV6-2 or TRBV6-3 and TRBJ1-1, with TRBD1 identical over 8 bases. The CDR3 region has the DNA TGTGCCAGCAGTTACTCGGGACAGGCCCGGGGCACTGAAGCTTTCTTT. It specifies CASSYSGQARGTEAFF.